This TCR beta chain comes out of a study of response to subunit inactivated influenza vaccine. V gave up 5 bases and J gave up 9 bases; unmatched junction bases: 7. This CDR3 region has 13 residues. Germline V gives CDR1 SGHNT, CDR2 YENEEA. A remark on this clonotype: Its target is unknown.

Study observations and caveats: Each seasonal influenza vaccination, the authors suggested, recruits few new T cells.

TCRdb passed the RT-PCR reads through MiXCR, listing each CDR3 protein once. Of around 790,000 distinct CDR3 sequences in the sample, 21% were seen once. The sequence derives from a man aged 50 to 59 who received an inactivated influenza vaccine. This specimen consisted of PBMCs from blood, obtained roughly 5 days after vaccination. This sequence joins TRBV11-3 and TRBJ2-3; TRBD1 matches at 8 bases. The CDR3 reads CASSVNYRGTQYF. The DNA of the CDR3 is TGTGCCAGCAGCGTAAACTACAGGGGGACGCAGTATTTT.